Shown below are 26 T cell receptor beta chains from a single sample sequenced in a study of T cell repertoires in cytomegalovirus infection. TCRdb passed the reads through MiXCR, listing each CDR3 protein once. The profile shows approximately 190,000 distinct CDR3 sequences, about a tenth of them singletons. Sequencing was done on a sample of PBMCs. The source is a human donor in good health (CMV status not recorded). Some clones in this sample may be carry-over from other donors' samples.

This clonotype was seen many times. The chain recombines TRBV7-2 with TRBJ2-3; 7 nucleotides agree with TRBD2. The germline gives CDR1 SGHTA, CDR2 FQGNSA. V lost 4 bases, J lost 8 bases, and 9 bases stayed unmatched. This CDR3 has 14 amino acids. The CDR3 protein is CASSYTSTSLTQYF. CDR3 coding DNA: TGTGCCAGCAGCTATACATCGACTAGCCTTACGCAGTATTTT.

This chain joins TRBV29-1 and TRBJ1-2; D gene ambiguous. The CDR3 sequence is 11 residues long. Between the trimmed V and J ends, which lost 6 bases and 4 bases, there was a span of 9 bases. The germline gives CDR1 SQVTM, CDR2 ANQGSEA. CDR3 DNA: TGCAGCGTCTGGGATTCCTATGGCTACACCTTC. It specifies CSVWDSYGYTF. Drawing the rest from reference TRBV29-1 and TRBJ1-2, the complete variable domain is SAVISQKPSRDICQRGTSLTIQCQVDSQVTMMFWYRQQPGQSLTLIATANQGSEATYESGFVIDKFPISRPNLTFSTLTVSNMSPEDSSIYLCSVWDSYGYTFGSGTRLTVV.

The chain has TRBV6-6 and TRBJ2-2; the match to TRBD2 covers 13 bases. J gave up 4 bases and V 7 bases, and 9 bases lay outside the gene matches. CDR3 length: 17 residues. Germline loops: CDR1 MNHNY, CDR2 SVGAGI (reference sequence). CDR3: CASKGLAGNLVTGELFF. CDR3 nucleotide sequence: TGTGCCAGCAAGGGACTAGCGGGAAATCTTGTCACCGGGGAGCTGTTTTTT.

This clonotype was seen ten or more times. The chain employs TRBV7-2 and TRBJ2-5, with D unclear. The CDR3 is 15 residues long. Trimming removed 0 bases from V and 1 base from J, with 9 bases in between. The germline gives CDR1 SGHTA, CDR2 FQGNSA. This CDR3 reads CASSLAPAPQETQYF. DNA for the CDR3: TGTGCCAGCAGCTTAGCCCCGGCGCCCCAAGAGACCCAGTACTTC. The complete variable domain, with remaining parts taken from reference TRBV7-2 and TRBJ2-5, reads GAGVSQSPSNKVTEKGKDVELRCDPISGHTALYWYRQSLGQGLEFLIYFQGNSAPDKSGLPSDRFSAERTGGSVSTLTIQRTQQEDSAVYLCASSLAPAPQETQYFGPGTRLLVL.

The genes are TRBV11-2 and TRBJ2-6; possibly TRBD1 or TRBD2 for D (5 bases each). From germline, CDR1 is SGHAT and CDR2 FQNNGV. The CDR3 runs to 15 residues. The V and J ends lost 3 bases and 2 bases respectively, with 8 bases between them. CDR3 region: CASSFEGTGANVLTF. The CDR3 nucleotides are TGTGCCAGCAGCTTCGAGGGGACTGGGGCCAACGTCCTGACTTTC.

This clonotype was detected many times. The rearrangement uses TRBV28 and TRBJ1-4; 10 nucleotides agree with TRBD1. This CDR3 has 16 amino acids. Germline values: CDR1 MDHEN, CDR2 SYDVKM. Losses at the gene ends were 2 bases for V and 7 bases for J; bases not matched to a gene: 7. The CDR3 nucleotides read TGTGCCAGCAGTTTACCCCGGGACAGGGGCGCTGAAAAACTGTTTTTT. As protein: CASSLPRDRGAEKLFF. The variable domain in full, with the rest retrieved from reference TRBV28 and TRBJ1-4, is DVKVTQSSRYLVKRTGEKVFLECVQDMDHENMFWYRQDPGLGLRLIYFSYDVKMKEKGDIPEGYSVSREKKERFSLILESASTNQTSMYLCASSLPRDRGAEKLFFGSGTQLSVL.

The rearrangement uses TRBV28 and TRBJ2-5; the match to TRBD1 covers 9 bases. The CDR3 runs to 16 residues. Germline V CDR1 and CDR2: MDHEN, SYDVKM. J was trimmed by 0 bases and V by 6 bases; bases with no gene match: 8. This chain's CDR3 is CASRAPGQGHQETQYF. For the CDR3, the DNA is TGTGCCAGCAGGGCCCCGGGACAGGGTCACCAAGAGACCCAGTACTTC. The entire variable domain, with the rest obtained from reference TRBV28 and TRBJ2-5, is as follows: DVKVTQSSRYLVKRTGEKVFLECVQDMDHENMFWYRQDPGLGLRLIYFSYDVKMKEKGDIPEGYSVSREKKERFSLILESASTNQTSMYLCASRAPGQGHQETQYFGPGTRLLVL.

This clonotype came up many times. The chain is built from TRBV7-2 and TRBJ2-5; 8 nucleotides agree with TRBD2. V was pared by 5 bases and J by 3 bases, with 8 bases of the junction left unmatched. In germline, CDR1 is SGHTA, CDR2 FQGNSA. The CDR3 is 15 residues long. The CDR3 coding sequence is TGTGCCAGCAGCCCTATTAGCGGGGTGGAAGAGACCCAGTACTTC. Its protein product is CASSPISGVEETQYF.

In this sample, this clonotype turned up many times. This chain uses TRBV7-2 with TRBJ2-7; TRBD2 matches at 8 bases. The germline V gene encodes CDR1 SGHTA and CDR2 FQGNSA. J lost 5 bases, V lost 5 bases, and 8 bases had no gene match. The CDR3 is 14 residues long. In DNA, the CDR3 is TGTGCCAGCAGCATAGTGCGGGAGGTACACGAGCAGTACTTC. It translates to CASSIVREVHEQYF.

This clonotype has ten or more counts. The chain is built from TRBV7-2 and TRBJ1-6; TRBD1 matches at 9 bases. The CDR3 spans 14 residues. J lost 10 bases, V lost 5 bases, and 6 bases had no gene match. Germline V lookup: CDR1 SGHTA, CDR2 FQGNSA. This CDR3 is CASSLRTGESPLHF. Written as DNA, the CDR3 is TGTGCCAGCAGCCTGCGGACAGGGGAATCACCCCTCCACTTT.

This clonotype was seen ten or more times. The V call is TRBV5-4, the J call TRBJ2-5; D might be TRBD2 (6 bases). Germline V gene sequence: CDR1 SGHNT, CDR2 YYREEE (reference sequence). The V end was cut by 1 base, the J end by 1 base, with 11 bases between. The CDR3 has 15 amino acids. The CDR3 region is CASSLSWTTQETQYF. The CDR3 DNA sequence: TGTGCCAGCAGCTTGAGTTGGACTACCCAAGAGACCCAGTACTTC. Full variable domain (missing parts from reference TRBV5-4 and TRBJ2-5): ETGVTQSPTHLIKTRGQQVTLRCSSQSGHNTVSWYQQALGQGPQFIFQYYREEENGRGNFPPRFSGLQFPNYSSELNVNALELDDSALYLCASSLSWTTQETQYFGPGTRLLVL.

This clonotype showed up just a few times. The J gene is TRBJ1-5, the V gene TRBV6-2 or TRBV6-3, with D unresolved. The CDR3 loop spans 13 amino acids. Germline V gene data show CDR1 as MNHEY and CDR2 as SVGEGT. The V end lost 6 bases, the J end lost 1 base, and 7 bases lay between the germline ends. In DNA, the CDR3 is TGTGCCAGCAGCCCATACAGCAATCAGCCCCAGCATTTT. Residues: CASSPYSNQPQHF.

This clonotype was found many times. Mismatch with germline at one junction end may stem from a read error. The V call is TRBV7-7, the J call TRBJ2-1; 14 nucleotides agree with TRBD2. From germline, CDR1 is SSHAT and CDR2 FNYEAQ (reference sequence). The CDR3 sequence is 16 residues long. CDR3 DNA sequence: TGTGCTAGCAGCTTAGGGGAGGGACTAGCGGGAGACGAGCAGTTCTTC. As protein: CASSLGEGLAGDEQFF.

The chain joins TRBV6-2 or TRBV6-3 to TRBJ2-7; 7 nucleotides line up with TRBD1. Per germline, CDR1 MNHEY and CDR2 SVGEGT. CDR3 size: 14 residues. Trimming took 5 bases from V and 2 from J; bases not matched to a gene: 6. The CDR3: CASSTPGQTYEQYF. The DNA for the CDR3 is TGTGCCAGCAGTACACCGGGACAGACCTACGAGCAGTACTTC.

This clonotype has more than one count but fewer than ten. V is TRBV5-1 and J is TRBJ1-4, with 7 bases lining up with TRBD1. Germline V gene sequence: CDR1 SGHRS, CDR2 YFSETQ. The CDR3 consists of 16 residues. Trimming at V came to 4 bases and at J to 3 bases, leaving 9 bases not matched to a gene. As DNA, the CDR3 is TGCGCCAGCAGCAGAAGTACAGGGGACCCTAATGAAAAACTGTTTTTT. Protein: CASSRSTGDPNEKLFF.

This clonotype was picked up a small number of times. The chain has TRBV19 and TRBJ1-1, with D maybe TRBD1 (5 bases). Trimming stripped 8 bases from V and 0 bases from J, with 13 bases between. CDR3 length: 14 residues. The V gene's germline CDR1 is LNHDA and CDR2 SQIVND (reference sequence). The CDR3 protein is CASSRTTLNTEAFF. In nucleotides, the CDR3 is TGTGCCAGTTCGAGGACAACTCTGAACACTGAAGCTTTCTTT.

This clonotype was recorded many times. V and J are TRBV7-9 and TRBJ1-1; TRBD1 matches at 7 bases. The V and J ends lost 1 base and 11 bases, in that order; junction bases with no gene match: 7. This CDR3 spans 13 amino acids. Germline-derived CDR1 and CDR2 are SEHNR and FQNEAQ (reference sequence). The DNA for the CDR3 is TGTGCCAGCAGCTTAGGTCCGGGACAGCGGGCTTTCTTT. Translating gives CASSLGPGQRAFF. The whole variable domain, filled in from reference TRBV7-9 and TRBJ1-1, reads DTGVSQNPRHKITKRGQNVTFRCDPISEHNRLYWYRQTLGQGPEFLTYFQNEAQLEKSRLLSDRFSAERPKGSFSTLEIQRTEQGDSAMYLCASSLGPGQRAFFGQGTRLTVV.

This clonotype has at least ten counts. This CDR3 is CASSQEQGNNYGYTF. CDR3 nucleotide sequence: TGCGCCAGCAGCCAAGAACAGGGGAATAACTATGGCTACACCTTC. The rearrangement links TRBV4-3 to TRBJ1-2; TRBD1 agrees at 7 bases. The CDR3 contains 15 residues. With V trimmed by 0 bases and J by 1 base, 2 bases remained unmatched. Per germline, CDR1 LGHNA and CDR2 YSLEER.

Here the CDR3 reads CSVDMAGNEQYF. CDR3 bases: TGCAGCGTTGATATGGCAGGGAACGAGCAGTACTTC. The chain has TRBV29-1 and TRBJ2-7; D is possibly TRBD1 (5 bases). The germline CDR1 and CDR2 sequences are SQVTM and ANQGSEA. V gave up 3 bases and J gave up 5 bases, with 11 bases separating them. The CDR3 covers 12 residues.

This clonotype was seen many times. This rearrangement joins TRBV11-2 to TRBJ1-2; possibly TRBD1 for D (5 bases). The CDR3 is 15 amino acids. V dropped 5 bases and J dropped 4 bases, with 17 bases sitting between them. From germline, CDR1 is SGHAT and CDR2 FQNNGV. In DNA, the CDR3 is TGTGCCAGCAGCCGTTCCGGGACCGGAAGCTATGGCTACACCTTC. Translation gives CASSRSGTGSYGYTF. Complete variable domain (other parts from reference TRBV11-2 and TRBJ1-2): EAGVAQSPRYKIIEKRQSVAFWCNPISGHATLYWYQQILGQGPKLLIQFQNNGVVDDSQLPKDRFSAERLKGVDSTLKIQPAKLEDSAVYLCASSRSGTGSYGYTFGSGTRLTVV.

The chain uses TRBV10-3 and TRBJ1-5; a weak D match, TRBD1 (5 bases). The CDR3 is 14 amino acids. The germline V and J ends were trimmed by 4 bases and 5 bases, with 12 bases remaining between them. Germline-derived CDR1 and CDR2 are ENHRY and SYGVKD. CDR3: CAISVQGTDQPQHF. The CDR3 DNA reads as TGTGCCATCAGTGTCCAAGGGACCGATCAGCCCCAGCATTTT.

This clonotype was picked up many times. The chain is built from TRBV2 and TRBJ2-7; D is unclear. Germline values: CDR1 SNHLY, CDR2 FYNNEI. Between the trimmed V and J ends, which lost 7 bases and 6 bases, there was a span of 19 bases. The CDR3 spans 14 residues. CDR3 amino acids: CASMATQSHSEQYF. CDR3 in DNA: TGTGCCAGCATGGCGACGCAGTCCCACAGCGAGCAGTACTTC. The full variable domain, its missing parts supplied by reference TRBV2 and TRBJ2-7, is EPEVTQTPSHQVTQMGQEVILRCVPISNHLYFYWYRQILGQKVEFLVSFYNNEISEKSEIFDDQFSVERPDGSNFTLKIRSTKLEDSAMYFCASMATQSHSEQYFGPGTRLTVT.

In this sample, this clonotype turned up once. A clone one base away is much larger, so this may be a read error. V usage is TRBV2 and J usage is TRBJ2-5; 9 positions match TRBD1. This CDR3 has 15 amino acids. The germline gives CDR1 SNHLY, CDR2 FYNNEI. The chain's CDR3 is CAISLTGGRGETQYF. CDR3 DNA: TGTGCCATCAGTTTAACAGGGGGCCGGGGAGAGACCCAGTACTTC.

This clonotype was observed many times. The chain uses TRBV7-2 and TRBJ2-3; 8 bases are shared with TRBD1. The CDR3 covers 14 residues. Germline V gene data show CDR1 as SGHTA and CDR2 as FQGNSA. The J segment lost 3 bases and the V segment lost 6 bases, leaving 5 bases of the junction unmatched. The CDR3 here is CASSRDRGTDTQYF. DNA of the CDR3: TGTGCCAGCAGTCGTGACAGGGGAACAGATACGCAGTATTTT.

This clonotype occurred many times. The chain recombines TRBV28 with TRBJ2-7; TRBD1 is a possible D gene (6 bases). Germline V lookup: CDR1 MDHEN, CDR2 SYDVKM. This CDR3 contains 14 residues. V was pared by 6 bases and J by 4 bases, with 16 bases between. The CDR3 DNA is TGTGCCAGCAGCGACTGGACCAGGGGTTACGAGCAGTACTTC. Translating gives CASSDWTRGYEQYF.

DNA for the CDR3: TGTGCCAGCAGCCAAGTGTCCGGACAGGGGAACAATGAGCAGTTCTTC. It specifies CASSQVSGQGNNEQFF. The rearrangement joins TRBV3-1 to TRBJ2-1; 9 bases match TRBD1. The germline V gene has CDR1 LGHDT and CDR2 YNNKEL (reference sequence). V was pared by 1 base and J by 5 bases, with 6 bases of the junction left unmatched. The CDR3 covers 16 residues.